A selection of T cell receptor beta chains follows, all from one sample in a study of T cells in tuberculosis. Repertoires were generated with immunoSEQ multiplex PCR, while TCRdb's copy carries only in-frame clones and drops some. The sample holds about 54,000 clones, approximately 86% seen once. Sequenced material: CD1b-GMM tetramer-negative cells sorted from PBMCs. These receptors all come from an adult woman with latent tuberculosis. CDR3s include the opening cysteine and the closing phenylalanine or tryptophan. The order of the fields is clone size, V gene, D gene, J gene, CDR3 protein, CDR3 DNA. The D gene is left open where the match is weak. Size is omitted from some rows. Given values are once, few, many or a class for expanded clones.

>NA|TRBV28|TRBD2|TRBJ2-1
CASSLQSGRAIHEQFF
TGTGCCAGCAGTCTCCAAAGCGGGAGGGCCATCCATGAGCAGTTCTTC
>NA|TRBV20-1|TRBD1|TRBJ1-2
CSATGGYGYTF
TGCAGTGCTACAGGGGGCTATGGCTACACCTTC
>NA|TRBV2|TRBD2|TRBJ2-7
CASSESGGPTHYEQYF
TGTGCCAGCAGTGAGTCGGGAGGGCCGACCCACTACGAGCAGTACTTC
>NA|TRBV5-1|NA|TRBJ2-7
CASSVGEARTYEQYF
TGCGCCAGCAGTGTTGGGGAGGCCCGTACCTACGAGCAGTACTTC
>NA|TRBV4-2|NA|TRBJ2-1
CASSQGNLLVQFF
TGTGCCAGCAGCCAAGGAAATCTATTAGTGCAGTTCTTC
>NA|TRBV2|TRBD2|TRBJ2-3
CASFGLVKSDTQYF
TGTGCCAGCTTCGGACTAGTAAAATCAGACACGCAGTATTTT
>once|TRBV30|TRBD1|TRBJ2-5
CAWSLPTGSRETQYF
TGTGCCTGGAGCCTCCCGACAGGGTCTAGGGAGACCCAGTACTTC
>NA|TRBV7-2|NA|TRBJ1-2
CASSLTPGHQNYGYTF
TGTGCCAGCAGCTTAACCCCGGGACACCAAAACTATGGCTACACCTTC
>NA|TRBV19|TRBD2|TRBJ2-7
CASSRPGGSSYEQYF
TGTGCCAGTAGCCGACCCGGGGGGAGCTCCTACGAGCAGTACTTC
>NA|TRBV19|NA|TRBJ2-7
CASSMAGRYEQYF
TGTGCCAGTAGTATGGCGGGACGCTACGAGCAGTACTTC
>NA|TRBV7-9|NA|TRBJ2-7
CASSISAYEQYF
TGTGCCAGCAGCATTTCCGCCTACGAGCAGTACTTC
>NA|TRBV7-2|TRBD1|TRBJ2-5
CASSFGTGSPETQYF
TGTGCCAGCAGCTTTGGGACAGGGAGCCCAGAGACCCAGTACTTC
>NA|TRBV13|NA|TRBJ2-3
CASSLQRGDTQYF
TGTGCCAGCAGCTTACAAAGGGGGGATACGCAGTATTTT
>NA|TRBV4-1|NA|TRBJ1-1
CASSSEDSQNTEAFF
TGCGCCAGCAGCTCAGAGGACAGTCAGAACACTGAAGCTTTCTTT
>NA|TRBV9|NA|TRBJ1-2
CASSVGGNRDDYGYTF
TGTGCCAGCAGCGTAGGGGGGAACAGGGACGACTATGGCTACACCTTC
>NA|TRBV7-2|TRBD2|TRBJ2-1
CASSSAGGWNEQFF
TGTGCCAGCAGCTCTGCGGGAGGGTGGAATGAGCAGTTCTTC
>NA|TRBV5-4|NA|TRBJ1-2
CASSPRAGSNYGYTF
TGTGCCAGCAGCCCTCGAGCGGGGAGTAACTATGGCTACACCTTC
>NA|TRBV5-1|TRBD2|TRBJ2-3
CASSLVSGSAGDTQYF
TGCGCCAGCAGCTTGGTAAGCGGGAGTGCCGGCGATACGCAGTATTTT
>NA|TRBV19|NA|TRBJ2-3
CASSKQTRITDTQYF
TGTGCCAGTAGTAAACAGACTAGAATCACAGATACGCAGTATTTT
>NA|TRBV2|TRBD1|TRBJ1-5
CAGSRQGGSQPQHF
TGTGCCGGCTCCCGACAGGGGGGTAGTCAGCCCCAGCATTTT
>NA|TRBV4-3|NA|TRBJ1-1
CASSQAREGTEAFF
TGCGCCAGCAGCCAAGCCAGGGAGGGGACTGAAGCTTTCTTT
>NA|TRBV27|NA|TRBJ1-2
CASSKKTDTGGYTF
TGTGCCAGCAGTAAAAAGACAGACACAGGTGGCTACACCTTC
>once|TRBV18|NA|TRBJ1-2
CASSPTAGRGYTF
TGTGCCAGCTCACCCACGGCGGGCAGGGGCTACACCTTC
>NA|TRBV19|TRBD1|TRBJ2-5
CASHGQGAGTQYF
TGTGCCAGTCACGGACAGGGGGCAGGGACCCAGTACTTC
>NA|TRBV28|NA|TRBJ1-4
CASRGAGRTNEKLFF
TGTGCCAGCAGAGGGGCAGGCCGAACTAATGAAAAACTGTTTTTT